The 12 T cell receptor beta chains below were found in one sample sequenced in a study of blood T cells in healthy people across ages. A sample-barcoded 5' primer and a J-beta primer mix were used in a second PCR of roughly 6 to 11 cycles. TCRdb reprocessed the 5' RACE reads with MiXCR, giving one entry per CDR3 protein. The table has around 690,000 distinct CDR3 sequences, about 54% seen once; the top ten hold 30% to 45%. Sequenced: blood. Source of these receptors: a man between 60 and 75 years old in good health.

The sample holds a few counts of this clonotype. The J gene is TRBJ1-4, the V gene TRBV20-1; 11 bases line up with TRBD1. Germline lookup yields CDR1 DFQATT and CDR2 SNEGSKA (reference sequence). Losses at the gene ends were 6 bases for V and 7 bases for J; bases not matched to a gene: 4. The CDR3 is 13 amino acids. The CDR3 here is CSALGQGVEKLFF. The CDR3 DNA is TGCAGTGCCCTGGGACAGGGGGTTGAAAAACTGTTTTTT.

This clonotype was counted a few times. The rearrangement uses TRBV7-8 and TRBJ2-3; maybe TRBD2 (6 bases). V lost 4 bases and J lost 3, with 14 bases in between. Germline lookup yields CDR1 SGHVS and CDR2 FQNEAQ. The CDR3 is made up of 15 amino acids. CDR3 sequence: CASSSGVLRTDTQYF. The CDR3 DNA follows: TGTGCCAGCAGCTCGGGAGTCCTCCGGACAGATACGCAGTATTTT. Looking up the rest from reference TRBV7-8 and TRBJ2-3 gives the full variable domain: GAGVSQSPRYKVAKRGQDVALRCDPISGHVSLFWYQQALGQGPEFLTYFQNEAQLDKSGLPSDRFFAERPEGSVSTLKIQRTQQEDSAVYLCASSSGVLRTDTQYFGPGTRLTVL.

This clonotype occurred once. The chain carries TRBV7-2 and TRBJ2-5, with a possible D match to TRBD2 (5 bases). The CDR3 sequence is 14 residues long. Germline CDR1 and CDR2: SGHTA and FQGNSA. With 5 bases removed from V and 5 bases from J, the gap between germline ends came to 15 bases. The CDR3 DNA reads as TGTGCCAGCAGCGTAGGGCCTAGCCCCGAGACCCAGTACTTC. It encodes CASSVGPSPETQYF.

The DNA for the CDR3 is TGCGCCAGCAGCTTGGAACAGAGAAGCACAGATACGCAGTATTTT. This gives the protein CASSLEQRSTDTQYF. The chain uses TRBV5-1 and TRBJ2-3; no definite D call. The germline V and J ends were trimmed by 0 bases and 0 bases, with 8 bases remaining between them. The germline CDR1 and CDR2 sequences are SGHRS and YFSETQ. CDR3 length: 15 residues.

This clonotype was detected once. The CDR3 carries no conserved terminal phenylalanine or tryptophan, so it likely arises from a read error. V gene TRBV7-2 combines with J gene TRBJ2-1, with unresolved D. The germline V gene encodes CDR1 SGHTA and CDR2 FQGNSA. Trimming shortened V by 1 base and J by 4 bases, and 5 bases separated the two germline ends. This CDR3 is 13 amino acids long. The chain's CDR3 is CASSLGQYNEQFL. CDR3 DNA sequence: TGTGCCAGCAGCTTAGGGCAGTACAATGAGCAGTTCTTA.

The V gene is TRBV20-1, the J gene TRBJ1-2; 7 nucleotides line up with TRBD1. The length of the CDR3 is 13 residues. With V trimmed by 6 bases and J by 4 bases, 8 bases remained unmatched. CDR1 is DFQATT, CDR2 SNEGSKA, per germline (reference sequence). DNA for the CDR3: TGCAGTGCAAGGGAACAGGGGATCTATGGCTACACCTTC. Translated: CSAREQGIYGYTF.

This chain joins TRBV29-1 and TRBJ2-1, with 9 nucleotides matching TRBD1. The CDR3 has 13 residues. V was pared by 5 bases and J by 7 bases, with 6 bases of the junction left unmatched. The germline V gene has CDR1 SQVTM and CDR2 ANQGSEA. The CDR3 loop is CSVHNRGRNEQFF. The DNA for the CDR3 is TGCAGCGTTCACAACAGGGGGCGAAATGAGCAGTTCTTC.

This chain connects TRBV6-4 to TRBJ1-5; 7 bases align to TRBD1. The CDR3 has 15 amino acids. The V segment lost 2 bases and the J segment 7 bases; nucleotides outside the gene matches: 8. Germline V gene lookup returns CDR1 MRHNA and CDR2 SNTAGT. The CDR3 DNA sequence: TGTGCCAGCAGTGACCGCGACAGGGCTAGGCAGCCCCAGCATTTT. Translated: CASSDRDRARQPQHF.

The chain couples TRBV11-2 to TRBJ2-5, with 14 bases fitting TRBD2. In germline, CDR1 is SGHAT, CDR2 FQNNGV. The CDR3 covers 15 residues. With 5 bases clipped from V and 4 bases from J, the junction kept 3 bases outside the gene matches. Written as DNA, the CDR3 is TGTGCCAGCAGCCGGACTAGCGGGGGGAGAGAGACCCAGTACTTC. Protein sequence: CASSRTSGGRETQYF.

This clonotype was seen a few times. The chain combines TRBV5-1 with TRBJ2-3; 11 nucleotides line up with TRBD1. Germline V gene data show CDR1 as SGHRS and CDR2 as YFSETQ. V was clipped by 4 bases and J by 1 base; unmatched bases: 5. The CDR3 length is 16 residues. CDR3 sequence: CASSPGQGAGTDTQYF. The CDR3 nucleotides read TGCGCCAGCAGCCCCGGACAGGGGGCTGGCACAGATACGCAGTATTTT.

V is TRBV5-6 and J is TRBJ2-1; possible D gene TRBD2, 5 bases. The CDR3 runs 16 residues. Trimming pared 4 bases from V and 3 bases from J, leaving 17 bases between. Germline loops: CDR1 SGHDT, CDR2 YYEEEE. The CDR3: CASSQWTPIFYNEQFF. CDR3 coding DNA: TGTGCCAGCAGCCAATGGACTCCTATCTTCTACAATGAGCAGTTCTTC.

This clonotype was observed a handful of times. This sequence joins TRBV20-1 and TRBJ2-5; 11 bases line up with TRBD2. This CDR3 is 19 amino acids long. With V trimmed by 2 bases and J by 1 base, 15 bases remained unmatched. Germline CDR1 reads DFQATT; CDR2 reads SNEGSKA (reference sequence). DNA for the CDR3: TGCAGTGCTAGATCCCCAGGAGGGACTAGCGGTCCCGGCCAAGAGACCCAGTACTTC. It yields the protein CSARSPGGTSGPGQETQYF.